The following is a T cell receptor beta chain sequence with its context. What it binds is not known. The CDR3 is 12 amino acids. The V and J ends lost 6 bases and 9 bases respectively, with 13 bases between them. Germline CDR1 reads MNHEY; CDR2 reads SMNVEV (reference sequence). The record originates from a study of shared clonotypes between healthy human individuals. For the study at large: Ranging from 18 to 49 in age, donors were a couple of women and a few men. The study's findings and limits: Rarefaction curves obtained for sorted subsets showed sequencing incomplete despite large depth.

Recent vaccinations or acute infections were absent in the healthy HIV-negative adult donors. The split of CD4+ cells yielded CD45RA+ naive and CD45RA-negative memory subsets. Repertoires were generated with immunoSEQ multiplex PCR, while TCRdb's copy carries only in-frame clones and drops some. This table has 2 million or so clones, 85% to 95% appearing once. The sequencing input was naive CD4+ T cells sorted from blood. Subset in this sample: CD45RA+ positively selected. V and J are TRBV27 and TRBJ2-3, with D perhaps given as TRBD1 or TRBD2 (5 bases each). The origin of this receptor is a man aged 18-30 years in good health. The CDR3 spells CASSPPGATQYF. The CDR3 coding sequence is TGTGCCAGCAGCCCCCCCGGGGCAACGCAGTATTTT.